These 15 T cell receptor beta chains originate from one sample sequenced in a study of T cells expressing NK-cell markers. One entry per CDR3 protein, without DNA, is what TCRdb gives after re-calling the 5' RACE reads. There are some 440,000 distinct CDR3 sequences in the sample, with about 1.5% held by the top ten. Sample: blood T cells: a sorted CD56 or NKG2C T cell subset, CD4+ or CD8+ T cells, or bulk PBMC T cells (not recorded which). The receptors originated from a woman aged 45-59 years in good health.

The chain has TRBV7-7 and TRBJ2-1; TCRdb returns TRBD2, unconfirmable since there is no DNA. Germline CDR1 SSHAT, CDR2 FNYEAQ (reference sequence). The CDR3 has 17 amino acids. CDR3 region: CASSLVGGLAAYNEQFF.

V usage is TRBV6-6 and J usage is TRBJ2-7; TCRdb designates TRBD2, a call that cannot be tested without DNA. In germline, CDR1 is MNHNY, CDR2 SVGAGI (reference sequence). The CDR3 is 19 amino acids. CDR3 amino acids: CASSYIWASGSLGLDEQYF.

The chain uses TRBV7-9 and TRBJ2-1; TCRdb's assignment of TRBD2 cannot be checked, as there is no DNA. CDR1 is SEHNR, CDR2 FQNEAQ, per germline (reference sequence). This CDR3 has 18 residues. This CDR3 is CASSLVGKTSGSINEQFF.

V is TRBV29-1 and J is TRBJ2-5; the TRBD2 assignment by TCRdb is unverifiable without DNA. CDR3 size: 16 residues. CDR1 and CDR2 (germline): SQVTM, ANQGSEA. The CDR3 sequence is CSVRGGMTSTQETQYF.

CDR3 protein: CASRSSGGVSDTQYF. The J gene is TRBJ2-3, the V gene TRBV7-8; TCRdb's assignment of TRBD1 cannot be checked, as there is no DNA. The CDR3 loop spans 15 amino acids. CDR1 is SGHVS and CDR2 is FQNEAQ in the germline V gene.

This chain joins TRBV29-1 and TRBJ2-3; TCRdb's D gene call, TRBD1, goes unchecked for lack of DNA. This CDR3 has 14 residues. The germline V gene encodes CDR1 SQVTM and CDR2 ANQGSEA. The CDR3 reads CSGQQGVNTDTQYF.

The chain uses TRBV6-5 and TRBJ2-5. The CDR3 length is 11 residues. CDR1 is MNHEY and CDR2 is SVGAGI in the germline V gene. The CDR3 sequence is CASSRNAIQYF.

The chain recombines TRBV20-1 with TRBJ2-1; TCRdb's D call, TRBD2, is unchecked because there is no DNA. CDR3 size: 12 residues. The germline V gene has CDR1 DFQATT and CDR2 SNEGSKA (reference sequence). The chain's CDR3 is CSAGGTLYEQFF.

The CDR3 sequence: CASRLGTQETQYF. This chain joins TRBV12-5 and TRBJ2-5; TCRdb gives TRBD1 as the D gene, but with no DNA this cannot be confirmed. CDR3 length equals 13 residues. In germline, CDR1 is LGHNT, CDR2 FRNRAP.

This chain links TRBV5-1 with TRBJ1-3; lacking DNA, the TRBD1 call made by TCRdb goes unchecked. This CDR3 spans 14 amino acids. In germline, CDR1 is SGHRS, CDR2 YFSETQ. CDR3 loop: CASSLGQAGNTIYF.

The chain uses TRBV27 and TRBJ2-2. Germline-derived CDR1 and CDR2 are MNHEY and SMNVEV (reference sequence). The CDR3 totals 13 residues. This CDR3 reads CASSATEAGELFF.

The chain is built from TRBV24-1 and TRBJ1-1. The CDR3 extends over 13 amino acids. CDR1 is KGHDR, CDR2 SFDVKD, per germline. The CDR3 reads CARPEGPNTEAFF.

This chain uses TRBV9 with TRBJ2-1; the TRBD2 assignment by TCRdb is unverifiable without DNA. The germline V gene encodes CDR1 SGDLS and CDR2 YYNGEE. The CDR3 has 15 residues. CDR3 sequence reads: CASSVVGTSPIEQFF.

This CDR3 reads CASRTFSGRSYEQYF. This chain joins TRBV2 and TRBJ2-7; the D call of TRBD2 rests on TCRdb alone, since no DNA is present to check it. CDR3 size: 15 residues. Per germline, CDR1 SNHLY and CDR2 FYNNEI.

The V and J genes are TRBV6-6 and TRBJ2-3; the D call of TRBD2 rests on TCRdb alone, since no DNA is present to check it. This CDR3 spans 19 amino acids. CDR1 MNHNY and CDR2 SVGAGI come from the germline V gene (reference sequence). The CDR3 loop reads CASTRGILAGVTSTDTQYF.